This entry is about one T cell receptor (beta chain). Its antigen is currently unknown. This sample was taken from a study of cytomegalovirus exposure and HLA in healthy donors. Study information: HLA-typed donors contributed 65 million to 85 million unique TCRs, which were held in an early data release.

PCR employed 60 Vbeta and 13 Jbeta primers. The repertoire was sequenced with immunoSEQ multiplex PCR; TCRdb's copy has only in-frame clones and lacks some. The sample contains tens of thousands of clones, approximately 84% of which appear only once. Regarding the study as a whole: TCR beta sequences reportedly predicted most subjects' HLA-A and HLA-B alleles accurately.

V dropped 5 bases and J dropped 5 bases, with 18 bases sitting between them. Germline V gene data show CDR1 as ENHRY and CDR2 as SYGVKD. The CDR3 sequence is 15 residues long. The V and J genes are TRBV10-3 and TRBJ1-1; D perhaps matches TRBD1 (6 bases). What was sequenced was PBMCs. The receptor was derived from a woman aged 45-59 years in good health and CMV-seronegative. DNA of the CDR3: TGTGCCATCAGTTCCCCGCAGGGGCGAGGAACTGAAGCTTTCTTT. This sequence encodes CAISSPQGRGTEAFF.